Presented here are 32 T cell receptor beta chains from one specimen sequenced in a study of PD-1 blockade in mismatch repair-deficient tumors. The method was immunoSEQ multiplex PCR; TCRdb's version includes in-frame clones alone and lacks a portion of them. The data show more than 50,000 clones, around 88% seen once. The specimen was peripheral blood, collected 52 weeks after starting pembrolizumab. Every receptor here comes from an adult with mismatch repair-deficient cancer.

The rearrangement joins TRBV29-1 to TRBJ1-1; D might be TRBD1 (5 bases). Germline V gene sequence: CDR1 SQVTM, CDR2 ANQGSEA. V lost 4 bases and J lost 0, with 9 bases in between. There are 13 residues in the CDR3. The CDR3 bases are TGCAGCGTTGTTCTACAGGTGAACACTGAAGCTTTCTTT. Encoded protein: CSVVLQVNTEAFF.

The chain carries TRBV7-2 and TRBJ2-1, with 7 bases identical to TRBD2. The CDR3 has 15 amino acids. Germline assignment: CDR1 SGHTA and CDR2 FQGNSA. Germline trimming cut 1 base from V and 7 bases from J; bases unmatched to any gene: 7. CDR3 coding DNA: TGTGCCAGCAGCTTAGTGCCGGGAGGATGGAATGAGCAGTTCTTC. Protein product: CASSLVPGGWNEQFF.

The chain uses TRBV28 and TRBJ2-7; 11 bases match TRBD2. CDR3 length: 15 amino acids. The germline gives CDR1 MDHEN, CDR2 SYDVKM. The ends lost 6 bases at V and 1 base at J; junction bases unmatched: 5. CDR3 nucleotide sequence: TGTGCCAGCAGCACTAGCGGGAGTCTTTCCTACGAGCAGTACTTC. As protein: CASSTSGSLSYEQYF.

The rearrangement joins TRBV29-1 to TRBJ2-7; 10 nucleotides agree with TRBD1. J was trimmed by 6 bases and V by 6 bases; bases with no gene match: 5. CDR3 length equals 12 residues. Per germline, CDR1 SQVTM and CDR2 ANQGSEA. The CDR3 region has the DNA TGCAGCGTGACGGACAGGGGGACCGAGCAGTACTTC. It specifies CSVTDRGTEQYF.

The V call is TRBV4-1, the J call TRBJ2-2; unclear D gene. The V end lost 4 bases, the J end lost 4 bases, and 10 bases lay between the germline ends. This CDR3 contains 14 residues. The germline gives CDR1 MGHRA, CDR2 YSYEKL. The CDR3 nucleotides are TGCGCCAGCAGCCTTTTGAAAGGCACCGGGGAGCTGTTTTTT. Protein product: CASSLLKGTGELFF.

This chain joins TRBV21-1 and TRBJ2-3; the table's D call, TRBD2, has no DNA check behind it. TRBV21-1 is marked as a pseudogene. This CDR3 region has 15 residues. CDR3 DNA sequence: TGTGCCAGCAGCAAAGAGAGGCAGTTCACAGATACGCAGTATTTT. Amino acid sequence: CASSKERQFTDTQYF.

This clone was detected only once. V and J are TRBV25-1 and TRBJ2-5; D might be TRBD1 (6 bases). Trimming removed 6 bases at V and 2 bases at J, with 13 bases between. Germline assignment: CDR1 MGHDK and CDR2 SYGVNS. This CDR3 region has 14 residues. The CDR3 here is CASSRTALQETQYF. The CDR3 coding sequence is TGTGCCAGCAGCCGGACAGCGTTACAAGAGACCCAGTACTTC.

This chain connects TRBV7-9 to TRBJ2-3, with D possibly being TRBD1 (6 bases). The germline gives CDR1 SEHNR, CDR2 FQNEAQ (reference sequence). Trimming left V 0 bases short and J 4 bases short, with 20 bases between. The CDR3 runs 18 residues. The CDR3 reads CASSLAGGGRGPADTQYF. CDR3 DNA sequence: TGTGCCAGCAGCTTAGCCGGCGGTGGCAGGGGACCAGCAGATACGCAGTATTTT.

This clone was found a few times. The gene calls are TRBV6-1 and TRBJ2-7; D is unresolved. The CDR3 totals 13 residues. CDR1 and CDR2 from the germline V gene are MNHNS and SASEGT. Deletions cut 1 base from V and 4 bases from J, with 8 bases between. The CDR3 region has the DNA TGTGCCAGCAGTGAAGTTGAAGGGTACGAGCAGTACTTC. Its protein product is CASSEVEGYEQYF.

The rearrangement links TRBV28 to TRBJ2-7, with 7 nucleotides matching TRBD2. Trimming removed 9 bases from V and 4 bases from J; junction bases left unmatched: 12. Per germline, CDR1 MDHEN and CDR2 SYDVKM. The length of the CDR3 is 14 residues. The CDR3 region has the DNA TGTGCCAGTAAGGAGGGAGGGAAGGAATACGAGCAGTACTTC. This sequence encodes CASKEGGKEYEQYF.

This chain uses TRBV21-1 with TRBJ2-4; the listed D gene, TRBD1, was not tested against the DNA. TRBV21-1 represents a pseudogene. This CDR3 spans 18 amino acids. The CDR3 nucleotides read TGTGCCAGCAGCAAAAGATCCCTAGGGGGACATGCCAAAAACATTCAGTACTTC. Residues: CASSKRSLGGHAKNIQYF.

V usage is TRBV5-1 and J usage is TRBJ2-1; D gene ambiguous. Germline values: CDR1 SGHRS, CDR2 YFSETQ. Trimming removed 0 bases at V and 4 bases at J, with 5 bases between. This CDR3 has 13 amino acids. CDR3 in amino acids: CASSLGQYNEQFF. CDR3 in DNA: TGCGCCAGCAGCTTGGGGCAGTACAATGAGCAGTTCTTC. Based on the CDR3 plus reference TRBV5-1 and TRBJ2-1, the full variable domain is KAGVTQTPRYLIKTRGQQVTLSCSPISGHRSVSWYQQTPGQGLQFLFEYFSETQRNKGNFPGRFSGRQFSNSRSEMNVSTLELGDSALYLCASSLGQYNEQFFGPGTRLTVL.

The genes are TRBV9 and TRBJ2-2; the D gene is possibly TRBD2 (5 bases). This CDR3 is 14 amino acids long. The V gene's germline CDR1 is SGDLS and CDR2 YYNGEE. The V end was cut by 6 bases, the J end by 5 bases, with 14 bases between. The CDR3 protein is CASTLGRETGELFF. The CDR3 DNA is TGTGCCAGCACCCTAGGAAGGGAGACCGGGGAGCTGTTTTTT.

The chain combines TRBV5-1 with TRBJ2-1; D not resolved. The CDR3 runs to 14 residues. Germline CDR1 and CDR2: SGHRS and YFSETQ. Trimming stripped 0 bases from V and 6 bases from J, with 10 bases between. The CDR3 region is CASSLVGLGNEQFF. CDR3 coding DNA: TGCGCCAGCAGCTTGGTGGGTTTAGGCAATGAGCAGTTCTTC.

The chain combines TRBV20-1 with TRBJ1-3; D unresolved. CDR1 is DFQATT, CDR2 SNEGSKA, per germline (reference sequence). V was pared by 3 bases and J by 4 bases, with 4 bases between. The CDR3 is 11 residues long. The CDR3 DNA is TGCAGTGCTAGTACCGGAAACACCATATATTTT. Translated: CSASTGNTIYF.

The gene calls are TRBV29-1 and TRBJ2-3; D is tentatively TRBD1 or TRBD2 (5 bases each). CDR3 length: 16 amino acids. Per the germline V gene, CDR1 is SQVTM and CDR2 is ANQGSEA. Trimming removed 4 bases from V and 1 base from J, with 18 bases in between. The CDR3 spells CSVGPRDPWGTDTQYF. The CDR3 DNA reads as TGCAGCGTTGGACCCCGGGACCCCTGGGGCACAGATACGCAGTATTTT.

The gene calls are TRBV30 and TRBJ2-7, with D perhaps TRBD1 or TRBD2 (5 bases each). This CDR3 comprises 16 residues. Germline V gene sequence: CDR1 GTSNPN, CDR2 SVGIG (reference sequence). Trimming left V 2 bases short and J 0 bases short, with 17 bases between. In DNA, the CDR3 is TGTGCCTGGAGTTCTCCGGGACGCGACCTCTCCTACGAGCAGTACTTC. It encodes CAWSSPGRDLSYEQYF.

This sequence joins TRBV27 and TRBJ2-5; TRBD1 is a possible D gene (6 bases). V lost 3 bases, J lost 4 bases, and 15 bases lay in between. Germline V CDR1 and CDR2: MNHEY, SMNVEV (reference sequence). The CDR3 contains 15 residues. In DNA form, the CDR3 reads TGTGCCAGCAGTTTTGGGGCCAGGGGTCTAGAGACCCAGTACTTC. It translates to CASSFGARGLETQYF.

The CDR3 DNA reads TGTGCCAGCAGTTTACGCGAGGGGAATGAAAAACTGTTTTTT. It yields the protein CASSLREGNEKLFF. The chain combines TRBV28 with TRBJ1-4, with TRBD1 as a possible D gene (5 bases). CDR3 length: 14 residues. With 2 bases removed from V and 5 bases from J, the gap between germline ends came to 9 bases. Per germline, CDR1 MDHEN and CDR2 SYDVKM.

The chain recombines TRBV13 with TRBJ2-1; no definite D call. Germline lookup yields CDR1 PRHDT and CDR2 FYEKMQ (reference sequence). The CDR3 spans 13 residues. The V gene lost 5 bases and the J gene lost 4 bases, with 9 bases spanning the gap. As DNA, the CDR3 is TGTGCCAGCAGCCTGGGTTTGTACAATGAGCAGTTCTTC. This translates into CASSLGLYNEQFF.

CDR3 amino acids: CASSSGTGGVQETQYF. The CDR3 DNA reads as TGTGCCAGCAGCAGCGGGACTGGGGGCGTCCAAGAGACCCAGTACTTC. The rearrangement links TRBV9 to TRBJ2-5; a weak D match, TRBD2 (7 bases). V was cut by 4 bases and J by 1 base, with 17 bases left in between. The CDR3 length is 16 residues. Germline CDR1 and CDR2: SGDLS and YYNGEE. The full variable domain, rest sourced from reference TRBV9 and TRBJ2-5, is DSGVTQTPKHLITATGQRVTLRCSPRSGDLSVYWYQQSLDQGLQFLIQYYNGEERAKGNILERFSAQQFPDLHSELNLSSLELGDSALYFCASSSGTGGVQETQYFGPGTRLLVL.

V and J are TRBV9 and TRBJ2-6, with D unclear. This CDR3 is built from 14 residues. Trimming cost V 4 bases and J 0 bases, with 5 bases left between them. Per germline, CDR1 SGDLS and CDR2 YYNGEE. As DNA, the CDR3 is TGTGCCAGCAGCCAAAGCTCTGGGGCCAACGTCCTGACTTTC. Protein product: CASSQSSGANVLTF.

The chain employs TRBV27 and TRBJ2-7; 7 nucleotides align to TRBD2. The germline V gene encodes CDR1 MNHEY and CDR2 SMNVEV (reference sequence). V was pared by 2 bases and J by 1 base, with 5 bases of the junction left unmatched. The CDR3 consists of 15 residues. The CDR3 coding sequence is TGTGCCAGCAGTTTAGTTGGGGGGGGTTCCTACGAGCAGTACTTC. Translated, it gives CASSLVGGGSYEQYF.

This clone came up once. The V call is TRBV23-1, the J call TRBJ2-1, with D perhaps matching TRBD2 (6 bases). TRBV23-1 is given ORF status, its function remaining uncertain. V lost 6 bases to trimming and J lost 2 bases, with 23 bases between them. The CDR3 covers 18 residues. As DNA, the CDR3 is TGCGCCAGCAGGACTGAGACGGCGGGACTCGACACCTACAATGAGCAGTTCTTC. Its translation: CASRTETAGLDTYNEQFF.

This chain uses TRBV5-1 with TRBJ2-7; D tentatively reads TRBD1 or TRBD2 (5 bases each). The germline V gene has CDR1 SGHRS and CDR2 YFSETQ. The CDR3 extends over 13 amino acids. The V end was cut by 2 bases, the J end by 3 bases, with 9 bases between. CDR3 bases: TGCGCCAGCAGCTTTGGGGGAGACTACGAGCAGTACTTC. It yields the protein CASSFGGDYEQYF.

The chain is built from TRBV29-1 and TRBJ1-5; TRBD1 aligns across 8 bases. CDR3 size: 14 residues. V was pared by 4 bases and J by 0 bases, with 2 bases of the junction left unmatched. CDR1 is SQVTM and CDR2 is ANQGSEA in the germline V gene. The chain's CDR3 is CSVVQGDSNQPQHF. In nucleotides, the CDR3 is TGCAGCGTTGTACAGGGGGATAGCAATCAGCCCCAGCATTTT.

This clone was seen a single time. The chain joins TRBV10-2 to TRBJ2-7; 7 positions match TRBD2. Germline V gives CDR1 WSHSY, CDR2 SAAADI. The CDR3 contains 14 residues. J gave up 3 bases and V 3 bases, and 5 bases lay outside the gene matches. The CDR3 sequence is CASSDREGFYEQYF. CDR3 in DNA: TGCGCCAGCAGTGACAGGGAGGGTTTCTACGAGCAGTACTTC.

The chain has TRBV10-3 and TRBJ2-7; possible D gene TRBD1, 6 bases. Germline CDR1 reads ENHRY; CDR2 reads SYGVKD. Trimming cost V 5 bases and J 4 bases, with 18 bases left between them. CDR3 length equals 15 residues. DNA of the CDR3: TGTGCCATCAGTCGGGACACCCGGCCACCTTACGAGCAGTACTTC. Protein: CAISRDTRPPYEQYF.

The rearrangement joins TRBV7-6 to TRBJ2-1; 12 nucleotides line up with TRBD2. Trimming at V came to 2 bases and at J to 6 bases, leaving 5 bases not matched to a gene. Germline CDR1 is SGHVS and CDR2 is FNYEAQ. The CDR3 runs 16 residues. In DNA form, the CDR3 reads TGTGCCAGCAGCTTAAGTCCTAGCGGGAGGGCCAATGAGCAGTTCTTC. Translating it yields CASSLSPSGRANEQFF.

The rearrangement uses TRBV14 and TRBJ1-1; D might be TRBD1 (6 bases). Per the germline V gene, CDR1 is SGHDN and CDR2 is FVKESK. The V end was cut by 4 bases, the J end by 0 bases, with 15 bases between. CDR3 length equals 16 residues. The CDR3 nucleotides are TGTGCCAGCAGCCCGCCGGCGAAGGGGGTGAACACTGAAGCTTTCTTT. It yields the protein CASSPPAKGVNTEAFF.

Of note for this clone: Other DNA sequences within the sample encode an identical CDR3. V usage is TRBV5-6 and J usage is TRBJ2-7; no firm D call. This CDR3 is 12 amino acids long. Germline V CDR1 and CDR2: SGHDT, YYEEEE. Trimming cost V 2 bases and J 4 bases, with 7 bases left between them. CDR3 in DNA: TGTGCCAGCAGCTTAGGCCGTTACGAGCAGTACTTC. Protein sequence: CASSLGRYEQYF.

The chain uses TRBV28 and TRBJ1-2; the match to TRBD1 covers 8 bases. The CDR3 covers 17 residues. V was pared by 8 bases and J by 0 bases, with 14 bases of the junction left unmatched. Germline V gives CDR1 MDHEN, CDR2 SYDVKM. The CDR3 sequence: CASYSSTGTGANYGYTF. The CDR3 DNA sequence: TGTGCCAGCTACTCCAGCACCGGGACAGGAGCTAACTATGGCTACACCTTC.